These 9 T cell receptor beta chains were all obtained from the same sample, sequenced in a study of CD8+CD57+ T cells in acquired aplastic anemia (dated by TCRdb to the late 2010s). The sequencer listed for this sample is Illumina HiSeq 2000. Profiling of TCR beta VDJ combinations and CDR3 sequences used genomic DNA as the template. Using fastp trimming at Q25 and MiXCR clonotype assembly, TCRdb reanalyzed the public sequencing data and kept in-frame beta chains. Each entry merges the rows of one CDR3 protein and shows their most common DNA and genes. The sample table records roughly 300,000 distinct CDR3 sequences; approximately 57% of these occur just once. Around 8% of the sample is in the top ten clones. Sample: sorted CD4+, CD8+, or CD8+CD57+ T cells (not recorded which) from PBMCs. The receptors here all came from a human donor with severe aplastic anemia or a healthy control (not recorded which).

This clonotype has a count of ten or more. This CDR3 fails to terminate in the conserved phenylalanine or tryptophan, so it likely reflects a read error. V and J are TRBV20-1 and TRBJ2-7; 7 bases align to TRBD1. Looked up from germline, CDR1 is DFQATT and CDR2 is SNEGSKA (reference sequence). Trimming removed 1 base from V and 3 bases from J; junction bases left unmatched: 6. The CDR3 runs to 14 residues. CDR3: CSARVQGNNYEQYS. The CDR3 DNA reads as TGCAGTGCTAGAGTACAGGGGAATAACTACGAGCAGTACTCC.

The rearrangement uses TRBV7-9 and TRBJ1-1; D ambiguous. V gave up 0 bases and J gave up 5 bases, with 16 bases separating them. This CDR3 contains 16 residues. Germline V gene data show CDR1 as SEHNR and CDR2 as FQNEAQ (reference sequence). CDR3 in amino acids: CASSLARLADGTEAFF. The CDR3 DNA follows: TGTGCCAGCAGCTTAGCAAGGCTGGCAGATGGGACTGAAGCTTTCTTT. Together with reference TRBV7-9 and TRBJ1-1, the CDR3 gives the full variable domain: DTGVSQNPRHKITKRGQNVTFRCDPISEHNRLYWYRQTLGQGPEFLTYFQNEAQLEKSRLLSDRFSAERPKGSFSTLEIQRTEQGDSAMYLCASSLARLADGTEAFFGQGTRLTVV.

The chain combines TRBV7-3 with TRBJ2-1; D ambiguous. The V end lost 3 bases, the J end lost 2 bases, and 8 bases lay between the germline ends. Germline V gives CDR1 SGHTA, CDR2 FQGTGA. This CDR3 has 14 amino acids. CDR3 DNA sequence: TGTGCCAGCAGCTTCGGGTCCCCCTACAATGAGCAGTTCTTC. Translating gives CASSFGSPYNEQFF. The complete variable domain, with remaining parts taken from reference TRBV7-3 and TRBJ2-1, reads GAGVSQTPSNKVTEKGKYVELRCDPISGHTALYWYRQSLGQGPEFLIYFQGTGAADDSGLPNDRFFAVRPEGSVSTLKIQRTERGDSAVYLCASSFGSPYNEQFFGPGTRLTVL.

The sample holds a few counts of this clonotype. The chain uses TRBV7-9 and TRBJ2-7, with D perhaps matching TRBD2 (6 bases). With 4 bases removed from V and 1 base from J, the gap between germline ends came to 14 bases. The CDR3 extends over 15 amino acids. CDR1 is SEHNR, CDR2 FQNEAQ, per germline (reference sequence). DNA for the CDR3: TGTGCCAGCAGCTCCTCGGGACTCCTATCCTACGAGCAGTACTTC. Protein product: CASSSSGLLSYEQYF.

The genes are TRBV24-1 and TRBJ2-5, with D unresolved. This CDR3 region has 15 residues. Trimming removed 2 bases at V and 1 base at J, with 10 bases between. CDR1 is KGHDR, CDR2 SFDVKD, per germline. This chain's CDR3 is CATSDYRLGQETQYF. DNA for the CDR3: TGTGCCACCAGTGATTATAGACTCGGCCAAGAGACCCAGTACTTC.

This sequence joins TRBV24-1 and TRBJ2-1, with D uncertain. V dropped 3 bases and J dropped 4 bases, with 6 bases sitting between them. In germline, CDR1 is KGHDR, CDR2 SFDVKD. The CDR3 has 13 residues. The CDR3 coding sequence is TGTGCCACCAGTGATCTCCAGTACAATGAGCAGTTCTTC. Its protein product is CATSDLQYNEQFF.

The V call is TRBV5-1, the J call TRBJ2-3; D might be TRBD1 or TRBD2, each matching 6 bases. Trimming took 4 bases from V and 2 from J, leaving 17 bases between them. The CDR3 extends over 16 amino acids. Germline CDR1 and CDR2: SGHRS and YFSETQ. CDR3 sequence (DNA): TGCGCCAGCAGCCCGGGGGTGGACAGTTACACAGATACGCAGTATTTT. Its translation: CASSPGVDSYTDTQYF.

This clonotype was observed a few times. The genes are TRBV28 and TRBJ1-5, with TRBD1 identical over 8 bases. This CDR3 contains 16 residues. Trimming removed 3 bases from V and 7 bases from J; junction bases left unmatched: 11. CDR1 is MDHEN and CDR2 is SYDVKM in the germline V gene. The CDR3 DNA is TGTGCCAGCAGTTTTATGCACAGGGGGATCGGGCAGCCCCAGCATTTT. It codes for CASSFMHRGIGQPQHF.

This clonotype was seen ten or more times. This chain connects TRBV11-1 to TRBJ1-6; 9 bases match TRBD1. The CDR3 extends over 14 amino acids. Germline CDR1 SGHAT, CDR2 FQDESV (reference sequence). The trim removed 6 bases at V and 10 bases at J, leaving 7 bases unmatched. The CDR3 nucleotides read TGTGCCAGCAGTACGGGACAGGGTTTATCACCCCTCCACTTT. Translated, it gives CASSTGQGLSPLHF.